This T cell receptor beta chain is drawn from a study of lymphopenia after photon versus proton radiotherapy. The germline CDR1 and CDR2 sequences are SGHKS and YYEKEE (reference sequence). The CDR3 runs to 15 residues. V was pared by 2 bases and J by 7 bases, with 15 bases between. Profiling relied on immunoSEQ multiplex PCR, and the TCRdb table lists in-frame clones only, not all of them. The table includes about 33,000 clones, roughly nine tenths detected once. V and J are TRBV5-5 and TRBJ1-4; tentatively, D is TRBD1 (6 bases). The receptor comes from a woman between 50 and 59 years old with pancreatic cancer. The sample consisted of peripheral blood, taken from a patient treated with photon-based radiotherapy. The CDR3 DNA sequence: TGTGCCAGCAGCTTCTTCGGGCTAGGGGGTGAAAAACTGTTTTTT. This gives the protein CASSFFGLGGEKLFF.